This is a list of T cell receptor beta chains from one sample in a study of cytomegalovirus exposure and HLA in healthy donors. TCRdb keeps only in-frame clones here, not all; method: immunoSEQ multiplex PCR. Among roughly 190,000 clones listed, about 77% were seen once. Specimen: PBMCs. These TCRs come from a young man in good health and CMV-seropositive. Each CDR3 is given with its conserved first and last residue. The D gene is left open where the match is weak. Some rows mark clone size as missing; the rest say once, few, many or name a class of expanded clone.

v_call	j_call	clone_size	d_call	cdr3_aa	cdr3_nt
TRBV4-1	TRBJ2-2	-	-	CASSQDSGVSGELFF	TGCGCCAGCAGCCAAGATTCAGGGGTGAGCGGGGAGCTGTTTTTT
TRBV6-5	TRBJ1-5	-	-	CASSYSAAGNQPQHF	TGTGCCAGCAGTTACTCCGCGGCAGGCAATCAGCCCCAGCATTTT
TRBV7-9	TRBJ2-1	-	-	CASSSDRYNEQFF	TGTGCCAGCAGTTCTGACAGATACAATGAGCAGTTCTTC
TRBV27	TRBJ2-7	-	TRBD2	CASYTSGSYEQYF	TGTGCCAGCTATACTAGCGGGAGTTACGAGCAGTACTTC
TRBV11-2	TRBJ2-2	-	-	CASSLDGGTETGELFF	TGTGCCAGCAGCTTAGATGGGGGGACGGAAACCGGGGAGCTGTTTTTT
TRBV7-9	TRBJ2-7	-	-	CASSRSPSYEQYF	TGTGCCAGCAGCCGTAGTCCCTCCTACGAGCAGTACTTC
TRBV7-2	TRBJ2-3	-	-	CASSLDRFYSTDTQYF	TGTGCCAGCAGCTTAGATCGGTTCTACTCCACAGATACGCAGTATTTT
TRBV7-3	TRBJ2-7	-	TRBD1	CASSLHRGYEQYF	TGTGCCAGCAGCTTACACAGGGGATACGAGCAGTACTTC
TRBV5-1	TRBJ2-7	-	TRBD2	CASSLASGGSSYEQYF	TGCGCCAGCAGCTTGGCCTCGGGGGGTAGTTCCTACGAGCAGTACTTC
TRBV29-1	TRBJ1-1	once	-	CSVERGQHTEAFF	TGCAGCGTTGAGAGAGGACAACACACTGAAGCTTTCTTT
TRBV5-1	TRBJ1-4	few	-	CASSESGLSIEKLFF	TGCGCCAGCAGCGAGTCAGGGTTGTCAATCGAAAAACTGTTTTTT
TRBV10-3	TRBJ1-3	-	-	CAISGTASGNTIYF	TGTGCCATCAGTGGAACAGCATCTGGAAACACCATATATTTT
TRBV7-8	TRBJ2-1	-	TRBD2	CASSPGLGDEQFF	TGTGCCAGCAGCCCTGGACTAGGGGATGAGCAGTTCTTC
TRBV4-2	TRBJ2-1	-	-	CASSQTAAVDSRQFF	TGTGCCAGCAGCCAAACCGCCGCAGTGGACTCCCGGCAGTTCTTC
TRBV7-6	TRBJ2-5	few	-	CASTRREVRETQYF	TGTGCCAGCACGAGGAGAGAGGTCCGGGAGACCCAGTACTTC
TRBV21-1	TRBJ1-2	once	-	CASSKVGTGDCHYGYTF	TGTGCCAGCAGCAAAGTGGGGACAGGGGATTGTCACTATGGCTACACCTTC
TRBV11-2	TRBJ2-7	-	-	CASSLSPVIYEQYF	TGTGCCAGCAGCTTATCCCCAGTGATCTACGAGCAGTACTTC
TRBV5-1	TRBJ2-1	-	TRBD2	CASSETSGSSYNEQFF	TGCGCCAGCAGCGAAACTAGCGGAAGCTCCTACAATGAGCAGTTCTTC
TRBV7-7	TRBJ2-3	-	TRBD2	CASSFGAGAGGGTDTQYF	TGTGCTAGCAGCTTTGGAGCGGGGGCCGGAGGTGGCACAGATACGCAGTATTTT
TRBV7-2	TRBJ2-4	-	-	CASSLGPGKNIQYF	TGTGCCAGCAGCTTAGGGCCAGGAAAAAACATTCAGTACTTC
TRBV7-6	TRBJ1-1	few	TRBD1	CASSLGQGAVSAFF	TGTGCCAGCAGCTTAGGGCAGGGGGCGGTCTCGGCTTTCTTT
TRBV6-5	TRBJ2-7	few	TRBD1	CASSRQGTPSYEQYF	TGTGCCAGCAGTCGACAGGGGACCCCTTCCTACGAGCAGTACTTC
TRBV5-1	TRBJ2-7	-	TRBD1	CASSWGTGTDEQYF	TGCGCCAGCAGCTGGGGGACAGGGACCGACGAGCAGTACTTC
TRBV15	TRBJ2-5	-	-	CATSREGGRETQYF	TGTGCCACCAGCAGAGAAGGGGGTCGAGAGACCCAGTACTTC
TRBV25-1	TRBJ2-3	-	TRBD2	CASSVASGGLVTQYF	TGTGCCAGCAGTGTGGCCAGCGGGGGGCTGGTTACGCAGTATTTT
TRBV29-1	TRBJ1-2	-	-	CSVESLGLRSGYTF	TGCAGCGTTGAATCTCTGGGGCTAAGGAGCGGCTACACCTTC
TRBV7-2	TRBJ1-2	few	TRBD1	CASSFRTGVDYGYTF	TGTGCCAGCAGCTTCCGGACAGGGGTGGACTATGGCTACACCTTC
TRBV5-6	TRBJ2-1	-	TRBD2	CASSLGQTSRYNEQFF	TGTGCCAGCAGCTTGGGACAGACTAGCCGGTACAATGAGCAGTTCTTC
TRBV28	TRBJ1-2	-	-	CASSLYRVVGYTF	TGTGCCAGCAGTTTGTACAGGGTGGTTGGCTACACCTTC
TRBV2	TRBJ1-4	-	TRBD1	CASSPGTGTNEKLFF	TGTGCCAGCAGTCCCGGGACAGGGACTAATGAAAAACTGTTTTTT
TRBV5-1	TRBJ2-5	-	-	CASSRVPAQETQYF	TGCGCCAGCAGCCGGGTTCCAGCCCAAGAGACCCAGTACTTC
TRBV18	TRBJ2-5	-	-	CASSPSYSKETQYF	TGTGCCAGCTCACCAAGTTACAGCAAAGAGACCCAGTACTTC
TRBV6-6	TRBJ1-1	-	TRBD1	CASRSPGQGTEAFF	TGTGCCAGCAGGTCCCCGGGACAGGGGACTGAAGCTTTCTTT
TRBV5-4	TRBJ1-1	-	-	CASSLTVAYTEAFF	TGTGCCAGCAGCCTCACAGTGGCGTACACTGAAGCTTTCTTT
TRBV6-1	TRBJ2-3	few	-	CASSEAGGRNTQYF	TGTGCCAGCAGTGAAGCGGGGGGGCGTAATACGCAGTATTTT
TRBV7-9	TRBJ2-3	-	-	CASSRGVQAGGGTDTQYF	TGTGCCAGCAGCCGGGGAGTCCAAGCGGGTGGTGGCACAGATACGCAGTATTTT
TRBV25-1	TRBJ2-2	few	-	CASRAQGPGELFF	TGTGCCAGCAGAGCTCAGGGGCCCGGGGAGCTGTTTTTT
TRBV27	TRBJ1-3	-	-	CASTRRAGGATSGNTIYF	TGTGCCAGCACCCGAAGGGCGGGGGGCGCCACCTCTGGAAACACCATATATTTT
TRBV14	TRBJ1-2	-	-	CASSQVPNLYGYTF	TGTGCCAGCAGCCAAGTGCCGAACCTATATGGCTACACCTTC
TRBV5-6	TRBJ2-7	-	-	CASSLGGFEQYF	TGTGCCAGCAGCTTGGGAGGGTTCGAGCAGTACTTC
TRBV28	TRBJ1-4	once	-	CASSLSDEKLFF	TGTGCCAGCAGTCTAAGCGATGAAAAACTGTTTTTT